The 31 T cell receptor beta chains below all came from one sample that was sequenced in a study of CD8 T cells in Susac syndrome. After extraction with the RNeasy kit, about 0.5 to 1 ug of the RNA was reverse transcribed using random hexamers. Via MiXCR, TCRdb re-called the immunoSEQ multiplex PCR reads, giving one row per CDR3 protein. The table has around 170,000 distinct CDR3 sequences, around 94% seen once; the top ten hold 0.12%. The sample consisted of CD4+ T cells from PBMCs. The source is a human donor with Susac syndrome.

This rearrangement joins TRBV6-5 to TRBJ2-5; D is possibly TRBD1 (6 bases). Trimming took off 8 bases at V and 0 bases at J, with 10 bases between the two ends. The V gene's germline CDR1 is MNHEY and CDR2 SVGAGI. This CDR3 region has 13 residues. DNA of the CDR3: TGTGCCAGCCAGGGGATGTACCAAGAGACCCAGTACTTC. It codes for CASQGMYQETQYF.

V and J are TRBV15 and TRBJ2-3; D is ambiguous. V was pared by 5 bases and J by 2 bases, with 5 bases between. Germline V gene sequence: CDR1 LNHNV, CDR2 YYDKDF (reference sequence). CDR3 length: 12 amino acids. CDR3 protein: CATSRATDTQYF. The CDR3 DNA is TGTGCCACCAGCCGAGCCACAGATACGCAGTATTTT. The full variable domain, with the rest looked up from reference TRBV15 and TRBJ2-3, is DAMVIQNPRYQVTQFGKPVTLSCSQTLNHNVMYWYQQKSSQAPKLLFHYYDKDFNNEADTPDNFQSRRPNTSFCFLDIRSPGLGDTAMYLCATSRATDTQYFGPGTRLTVL.

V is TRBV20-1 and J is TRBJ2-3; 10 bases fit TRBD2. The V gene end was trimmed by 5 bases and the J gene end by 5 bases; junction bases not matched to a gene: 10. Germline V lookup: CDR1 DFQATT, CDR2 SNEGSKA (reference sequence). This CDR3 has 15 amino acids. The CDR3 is CSAERGGPLQDTQYF. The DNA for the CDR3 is TGCAGTGCTGAGCGGGGGGGCCCGTTACAAGATACGCAGTATTTT.

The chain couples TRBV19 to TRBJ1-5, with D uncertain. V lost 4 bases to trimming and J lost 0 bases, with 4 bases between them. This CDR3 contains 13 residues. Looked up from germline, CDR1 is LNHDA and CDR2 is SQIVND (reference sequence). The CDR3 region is CASSSTSNQPQHF. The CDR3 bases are TGTGCCAGTAGTAGCACTAGCAATCAGCCCCAGCATTTT.

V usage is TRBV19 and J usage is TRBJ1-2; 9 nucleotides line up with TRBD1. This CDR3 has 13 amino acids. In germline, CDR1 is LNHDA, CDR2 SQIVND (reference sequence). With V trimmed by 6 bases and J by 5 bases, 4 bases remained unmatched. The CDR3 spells CASRRDRDYGYTF. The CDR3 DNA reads TGTGCCAGTAGAAGGGACAGGGATTATGGCTACACCTTC.

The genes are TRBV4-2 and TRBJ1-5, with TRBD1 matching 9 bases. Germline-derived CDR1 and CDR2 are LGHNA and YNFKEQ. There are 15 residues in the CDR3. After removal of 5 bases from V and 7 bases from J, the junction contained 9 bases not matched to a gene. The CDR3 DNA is TGTGCCAGCAGCTTCTCCAGACAGGGGGGACAGCCCCAGCATTTT. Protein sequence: CASSFSRQGGQPQHF.

The CDR3 DNA sequence: TGCGCCAGCAGGTGGGGGCGTTCCCAAGAGACCCAGTACTTC. Translation gives CASRWGRSQETQYF. The chain employs TRBV10-2 and TRBJ2-5; D is perhaps TRBD1 (6 bases). From germline, CDR1 is WSHSY and CDR2 SAAADI. The CDR3 consists of 14 residues. V was pared by 6 bases and J by 1 base, with 12 bases between.

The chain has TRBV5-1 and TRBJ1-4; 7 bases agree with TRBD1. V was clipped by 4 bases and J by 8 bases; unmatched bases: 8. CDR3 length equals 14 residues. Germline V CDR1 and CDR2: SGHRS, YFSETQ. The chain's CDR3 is CASSNTGVREKLFF. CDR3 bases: TGCGCCAGCAGCAATACAGGGGTGAGAGAAAAACTGTTTTTT.

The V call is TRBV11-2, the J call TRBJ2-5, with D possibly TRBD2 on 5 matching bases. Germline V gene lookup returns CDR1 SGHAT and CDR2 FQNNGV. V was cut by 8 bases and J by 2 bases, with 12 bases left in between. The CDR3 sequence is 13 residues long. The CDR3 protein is CASGLGYQETQYF. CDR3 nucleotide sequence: TGTGCCAGCGGACTGGGTTATCAAGAGACCCAGTACTTC.

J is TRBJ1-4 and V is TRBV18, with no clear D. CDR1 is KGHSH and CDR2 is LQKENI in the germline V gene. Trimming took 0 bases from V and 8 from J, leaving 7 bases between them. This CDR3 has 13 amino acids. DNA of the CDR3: TGTGCCAGCTCACCACCCGCCTCGGAAAAACTGTTTTTT. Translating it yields CASSPPASEKLFF. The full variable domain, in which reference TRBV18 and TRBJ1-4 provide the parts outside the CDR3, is NAGVMQNPRHLVRRRGQEARLRCSPMKGHSHVYWYRQLPEEGLKFMVYLQKENIIDESGMPKERFSAEFPKEGPSILRIQQVVRGDSAAYFCASSPPASEKLFFGSGTQLSVL.

This CDR3 is CASSLRRTSGSTDTQYF. In nucleotides, the CDR3 is TGTGCCAGCAGTCTGAGACGGACTAGCGGTAGCACAGATACGCAGTATTTT. The V gene is TRBV12-3 or TRBV12-4, the J gene TRBJ2-3; 10 nucleotides agree with TRBD2. The CDR3 length is 17 residues. Losses at the gene ends were 5 bases for V and 0 bases for J; bases not matched to a gene: 8.

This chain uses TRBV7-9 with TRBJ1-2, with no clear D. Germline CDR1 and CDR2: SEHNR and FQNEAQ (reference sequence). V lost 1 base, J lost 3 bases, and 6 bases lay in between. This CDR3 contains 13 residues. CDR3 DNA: TGTGCCAGCAGCTTAGGGGCGGACTATGGCTACACCTTC. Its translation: CASSLGADYGYTF.

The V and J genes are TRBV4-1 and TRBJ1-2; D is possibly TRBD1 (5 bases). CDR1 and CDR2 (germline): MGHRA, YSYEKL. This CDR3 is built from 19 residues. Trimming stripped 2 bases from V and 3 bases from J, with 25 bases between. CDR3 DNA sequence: TGCGCCAGCAGCCAATACTTCAGGGCCAGGTATGTCGCGGACTATGGCTACACCTTC. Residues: CASSQYFRARYVADYGYTF.

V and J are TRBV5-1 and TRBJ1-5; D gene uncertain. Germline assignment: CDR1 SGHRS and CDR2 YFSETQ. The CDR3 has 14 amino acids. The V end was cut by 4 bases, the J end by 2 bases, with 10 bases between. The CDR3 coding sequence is TGCGCCAGCAGCGAGGGTGTGGGCAATCAGCCCCAGCATTTT. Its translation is CASSEGVGNQPQHF.

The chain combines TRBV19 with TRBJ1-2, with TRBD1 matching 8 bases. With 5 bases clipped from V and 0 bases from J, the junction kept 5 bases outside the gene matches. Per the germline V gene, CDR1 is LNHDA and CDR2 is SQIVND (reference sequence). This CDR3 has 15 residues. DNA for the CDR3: TGTGCCAGTAGTCCAGAGGGACAGGCTAACTATGGCTACACCTTC. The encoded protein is CASSPEGQANYGYTF. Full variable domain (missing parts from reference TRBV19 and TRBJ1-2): DGGITQSPKYLFRKEGQNVTLSCEQNLNHDAMYWYRQDPGQGLRLIYYSQIVNDFQKGDIAEGYSVSREKKESFPLTVTSAQKNPTAFYLCASSPEGQANYGYTFGSGTRLTVV.

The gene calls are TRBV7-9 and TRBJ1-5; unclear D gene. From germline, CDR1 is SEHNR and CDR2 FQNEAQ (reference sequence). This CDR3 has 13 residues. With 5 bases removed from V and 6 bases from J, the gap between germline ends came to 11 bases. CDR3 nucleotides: TGTGCCAGCAGCGAGAGGGCTGGTCAGCCCCAGCATTTT. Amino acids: CASSERAGQPQHF.

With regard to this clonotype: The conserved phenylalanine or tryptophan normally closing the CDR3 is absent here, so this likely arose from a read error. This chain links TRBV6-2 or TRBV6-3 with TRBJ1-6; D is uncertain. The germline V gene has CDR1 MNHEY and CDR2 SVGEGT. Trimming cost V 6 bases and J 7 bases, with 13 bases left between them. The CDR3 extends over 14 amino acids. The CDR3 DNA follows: TGTGCCAGCAGCCCGACAACTCCAAATTCACCCCTCCACCTT. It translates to CASSPTTPNSPLHL.

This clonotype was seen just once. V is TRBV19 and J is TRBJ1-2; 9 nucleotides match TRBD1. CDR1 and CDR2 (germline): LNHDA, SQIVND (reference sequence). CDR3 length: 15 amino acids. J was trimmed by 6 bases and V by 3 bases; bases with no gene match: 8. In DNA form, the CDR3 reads TGTGCCAGTAGTATCAGAACAGGGGGCTTCGATGGCTACACCTTC. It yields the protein CASSIRTGGFDGYTF. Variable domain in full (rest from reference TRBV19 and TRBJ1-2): DGGITQSPKYLFRKEGQNVTLSCEQNLNHDAMYWYRQDPGQGLRLIYYSQIVNDFQKGDIAEGYSVSREKKESFPLTVTSAQKNPTAFYLCASSIRTGGFDGYTFGSGTRLTVV.

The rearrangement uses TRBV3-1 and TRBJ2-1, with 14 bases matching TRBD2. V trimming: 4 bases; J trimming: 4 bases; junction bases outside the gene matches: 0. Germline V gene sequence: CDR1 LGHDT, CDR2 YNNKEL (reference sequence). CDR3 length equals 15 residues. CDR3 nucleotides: TGTGCCAGCAGCCGGACTAGCGGGGGGTACAATGAGCAGTTCTTC. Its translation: CASSRTSGGYNEQFF.

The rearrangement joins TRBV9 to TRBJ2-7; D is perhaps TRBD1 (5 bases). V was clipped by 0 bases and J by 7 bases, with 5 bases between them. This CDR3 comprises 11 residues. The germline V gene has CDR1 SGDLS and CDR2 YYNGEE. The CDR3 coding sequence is TGTGCCAGCAGCGTAGGACAGGAGCAGTACTTC. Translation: CASSVGQEQYF. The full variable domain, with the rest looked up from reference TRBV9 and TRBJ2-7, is DSGVTQTPKHLITATGQRVTLRCSPRSGDLSVYWYQQSLDQGLQFLIQYYNGEERAKGNILERFSAQQFPDLHSELNLSSLELGDSALYFCASSVGQEQYFGPGTRLTVT.

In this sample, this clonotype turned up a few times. The DNA for the CDR3 is TGCAGTGCTAGAGATTGGAGGGGGGGCAATGAGCAGTTCTTC. As protein: CSARDWRGGNEQFF. The rearrangement joins TRBV20-1 to TRBJ2-1, with D possibly being TRBD2 (7 bases). Trimming pared 0 bases from V and 6 bases from J, leaving 12 bases between. Germline assignment: CDR1 DFQATT and CDR2 SNEGSKA (reference sequence). The CDR3 contains 14 residues.

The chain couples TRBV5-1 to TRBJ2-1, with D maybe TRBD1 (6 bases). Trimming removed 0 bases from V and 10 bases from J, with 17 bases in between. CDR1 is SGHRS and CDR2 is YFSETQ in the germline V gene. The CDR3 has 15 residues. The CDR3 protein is CASSLGDKDLGEQFF. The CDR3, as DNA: TGCGCCAGCAGCTTGGGGGACAAGGATTTGGGGGAGCAGTTCTTC.

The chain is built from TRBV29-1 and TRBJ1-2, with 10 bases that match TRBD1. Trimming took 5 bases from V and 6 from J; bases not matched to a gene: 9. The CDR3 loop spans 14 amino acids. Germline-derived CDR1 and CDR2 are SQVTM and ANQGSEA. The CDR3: CSVLGTGDTNGYTF. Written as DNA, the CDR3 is TGCAGCGTTTTAGGGACAGGGGATACTAATGGCTACACCTTC.

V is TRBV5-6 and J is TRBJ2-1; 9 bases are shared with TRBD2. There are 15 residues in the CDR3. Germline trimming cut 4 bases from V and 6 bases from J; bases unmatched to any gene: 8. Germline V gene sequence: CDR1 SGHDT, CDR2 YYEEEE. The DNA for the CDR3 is TGTGCCAGCAGCCTCGGGACTAGCCAGGGCAATGAGCAGTTCTTC. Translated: CASSLGTSQGNEQFF.

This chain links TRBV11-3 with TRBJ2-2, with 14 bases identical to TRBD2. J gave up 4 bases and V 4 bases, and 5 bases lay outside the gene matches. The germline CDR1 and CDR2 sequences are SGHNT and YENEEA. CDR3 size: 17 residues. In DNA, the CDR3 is TGTGCCAGCAGCTCCGGACTAGCGGGGGGAGGCACCGGGGAGCTGTTTTTT. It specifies CASSSGLAGGGTGELFF.

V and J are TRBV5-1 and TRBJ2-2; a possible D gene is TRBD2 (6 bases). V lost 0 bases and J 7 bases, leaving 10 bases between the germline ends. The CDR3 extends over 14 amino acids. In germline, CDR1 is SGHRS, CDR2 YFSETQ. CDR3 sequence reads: CASSLDGGSGELFF. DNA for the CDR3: TGCGCCAGCAGCTTGGACGGGGGTAGCGGGGAGCTGTTTTTT.

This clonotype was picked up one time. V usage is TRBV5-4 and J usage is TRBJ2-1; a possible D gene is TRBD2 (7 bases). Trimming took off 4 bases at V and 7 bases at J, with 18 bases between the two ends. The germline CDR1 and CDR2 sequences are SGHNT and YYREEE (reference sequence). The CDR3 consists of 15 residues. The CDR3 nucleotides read TGTGCCAGCAGCCAGTGGGGGGGGGCCGGGAATGAGCAGTTCTTC. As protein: CASSQWGGAGNEQFF.

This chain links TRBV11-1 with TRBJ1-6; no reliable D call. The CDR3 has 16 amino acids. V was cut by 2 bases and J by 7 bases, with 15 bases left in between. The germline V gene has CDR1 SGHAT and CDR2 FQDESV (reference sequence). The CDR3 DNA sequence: TGTGCCAGCAGCTTAAGGGTCGGGGAATCGAATTCACCCCTCCACTTT. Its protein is CASSLRVGESNSPLHF.

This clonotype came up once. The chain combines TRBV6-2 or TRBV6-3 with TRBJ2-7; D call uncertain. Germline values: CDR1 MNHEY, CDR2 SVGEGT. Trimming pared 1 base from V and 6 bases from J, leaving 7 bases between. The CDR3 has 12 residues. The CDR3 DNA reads TGTGCCAGCAGTTACTATGCGAGCGAGCAGTACTTC. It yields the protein CASSYYASEQYF.

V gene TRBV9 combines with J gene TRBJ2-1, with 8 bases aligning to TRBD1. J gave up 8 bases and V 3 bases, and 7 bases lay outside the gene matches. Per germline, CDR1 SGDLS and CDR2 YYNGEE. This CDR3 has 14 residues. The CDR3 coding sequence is TGTGCCAGCAGCGCGACAGGGGCTAGCGATGAGCAGTTCTTC. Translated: CASSATGASDEQFF. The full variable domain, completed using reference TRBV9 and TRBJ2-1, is DSGVTQTPKHLITATGQRVTLRCSPRSGDLSVYWYQQSLDQGLQFLIQYYNGEERAKGNILERFSAQQFPDLHSELNLSSLELGDSALYFCASSATGASDEQFFGPGTRLTVL.

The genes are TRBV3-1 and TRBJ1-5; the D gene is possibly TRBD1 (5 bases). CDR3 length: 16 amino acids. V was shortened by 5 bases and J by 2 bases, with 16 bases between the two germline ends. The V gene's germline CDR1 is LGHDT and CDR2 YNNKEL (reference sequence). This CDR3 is CASSVGGGSGNQPQHF. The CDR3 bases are TGTGCCAGCAGCGTAGGTGGGGGGTCGGGCAATCAGCCCCAGCATTTT.